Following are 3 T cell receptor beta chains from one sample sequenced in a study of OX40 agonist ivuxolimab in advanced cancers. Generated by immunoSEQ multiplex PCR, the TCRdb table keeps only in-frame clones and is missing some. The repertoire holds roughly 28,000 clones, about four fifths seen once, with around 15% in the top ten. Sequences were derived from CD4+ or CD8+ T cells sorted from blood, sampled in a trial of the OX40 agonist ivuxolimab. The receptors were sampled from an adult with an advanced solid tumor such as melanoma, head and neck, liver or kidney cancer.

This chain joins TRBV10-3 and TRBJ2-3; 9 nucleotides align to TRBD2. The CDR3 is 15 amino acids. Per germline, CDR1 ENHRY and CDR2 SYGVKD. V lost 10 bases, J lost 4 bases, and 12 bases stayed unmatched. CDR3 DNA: TGTGCCACAACCTATGGGGCGGGGGGGGCAGATACGCAGTATTTT. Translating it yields CATTYGAGGADTQYF.

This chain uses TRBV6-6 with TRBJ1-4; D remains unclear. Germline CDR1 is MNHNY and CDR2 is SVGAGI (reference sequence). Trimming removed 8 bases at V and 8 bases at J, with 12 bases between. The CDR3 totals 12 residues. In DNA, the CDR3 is TGTGCCAGCCAATACTTGGGCGAAAAACTGTTTTTT. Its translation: CASQYLGEKLFF.

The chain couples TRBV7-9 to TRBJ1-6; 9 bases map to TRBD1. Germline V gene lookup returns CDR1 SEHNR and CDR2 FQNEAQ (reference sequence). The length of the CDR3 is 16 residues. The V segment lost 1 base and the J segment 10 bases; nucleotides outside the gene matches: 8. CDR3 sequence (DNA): TGTGCCAGCAGCTTAGAAATAGGGACAGGGAAGTCACCCCTCCACTTT. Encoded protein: CASSLEIGTGKSPLHF.